The count of the clone carrying this TCR beta chain is one. Its antigen is still unknown. Reverse transcription of about 0.5 to 1 ug RNA used random hexamers. From the immunoSEQ multiplex PCR reads, TCRdb called clonotypes with MiXCR, one entry per CDR3 protein. Of approximately 150,000 distinct CDR3 sequences in the sample, less than 95% were seen once. CD8+ and CD4+ T cells from blood underwent TCR beta sequencing, which was carried out in a high-throughput format. Isolation of CD8+ and CD4+ T cells was performed negatively, whereas enrichment of TEMRA cells was done by FACS. This sample stems from a study of CD8 T cells in Susac syndrome. Study-level findings and limits: The study acknowledged a relatively small number of individuals in its TCR sequencing and HLA analysis.

CDR1 and CDR2 (germline): LNHNV, YYDKDF (reference sequence). The CDR3 length is 16 residues. Trimming removed 7 bases at V and 5 bases at J, with 21 bases between. The receptor's source is a human donor with multiple sclerosis. Sequenced input: CD4+ T cells from PBMCs. The chain couples TRBV15 to TRBJ2-1; D is unresolved. The CDR3 reads CATNEWGSGTDNEQFF. CDR3 DNA sequence: TGTGCCACCAACGAATGGGGATCTGGTACAGACAATGAGCAGTTCTTC. The full variable domain, completed using reference TRBV15 and TRBJ2-1, is DAMVIQNPRYQVTQFGKPVTLSCSQTLNHNVMYWYQQKSSQAPKLLFHYYDKDFNNEADTPDNFQSRRPNTSFCFLDIRSPGLGDTAMYLCATNEWGSGTDNEQFFGPGTRLTVL.